The source of this T cell receptor beta chain is a study of a mutant IDH1 vaccine in newly diagnosed glioma. Study context: Standard pretreatment was either radiotherapy, temozolomide, or, for most, radiochemotherapy with temozolomide.

Time point reported: baseline, week 1 (first vaccination visit). The treatment was: pre-vaccination baseline after standard-of-care therapy. Patients carried new grade 3 or 4 IDH1-mutant astrocytomas lacking nuclear ATRX. This CDR3 has 12 residues. Germline V CDR1 and CDR2: SGHRS, YFSETQ. Trimming took 4 bases from V and 4 from J, leaving 8 bases between them. Profiling relied on immunoSEQ multiplex PCR, and the TCRdb table lists in-frame clones only, not all of them. The repertoire includes 85,000 to 100,000 clones, about four fifths of them detected once, and around 7% sits in the top ten. The source material was PBMCs, sampled from a glioma patient treated with radiotherapy, temozolomide or both. This chain connects TRBV5-1 to TRBJ1-2; no clear D. The clonotype comes from a man in his forties with glioma. CDR3 DNA sequence: TGCGCCAGCAGCGGTGACCCCTATGGCTACACCTTC. Protein sequence: CASSGDPYGYTF.